This T cell receptor (beta chain) appears in the sequencing data of a study of T cell responses to AZD1222 COVID-19 vaccine. Data came from immunoSEQ multiplex PCR; TCRdb stores just in-frame clones and leaves some out. The profile covers about 140,000 clones, with roughly 91% appearing a single time and approximately 2.8% taken by the ten largest. The germline V gene encodes CDR1 SNHLY and CDR2 FYNNEI. This CDR3 spans 15 amino acids. V was shortened by 6 bases and J by 7 bases, with 18 bases between the two germline ends. Second doses at about 4 or about 12 weeks were pooled. The chain recombines TRBV2 with TRBJ1-4; D gene unclear. The sequence was collected from an adult who received the AZD1222 COVID-19 vaccine. Specimen: peripheral blood, collected 28 days after the second AZD1222 dose. CDR3 sequence: CASRLTPTQGEKLFF. In DNA, the CDR3 is TGTGCCAGCAGGTTAACCCCGACTCAAGGTGAAAAACTGTTTTTT.